Following are 4 T cell receptor beta chains from one sample sequenced in a study of metastatic and nonmetastatic thyroid tumors. Every patient was untreated before thyroid surgery. TCRdb re-clonotyped the PCR reads via MiXCR. The sample includes about 33,000 clones, about a sixth of them seen just once. The sequencing sample was made of blood. The receptors here all came from a female donor with papillary thyroid cancer or a benign thyroid nodule (not recorded which). Some clones in this sample may be carry-over from other donors' samples.

The chain uses TRBV7-2 and TRBJ2-7; TRBD1 is a possible D gene (6 bases). Germline loops: CDR1 SGHTA, CDR2 FQGNSA. The CDR3 contains 18 residues. The ends were cut back, 1 base at V and 0 bases at J, with 19 bases in the middle. The DNA for the CDR3 is TGTGCCAGCAGCTTAGTCGCTCAACTGACAGGTAACTCCTACGAGCAGTACTTC. Translating it yields CASSLVAQLTGNSYEQYF.

As regards this clone: The CDR3 does not end in the conserved phenylalanine or tryptophan, so this is likely a read error. This chain connects TRBV20-1 to TRBJ2-5; 11 positions match TRBD2. V was pared by 7 bases and J by 2 bases, with 6 bases of the junction left unmatched. The CDR3 consists of 14 residues. Germline V lookup: CDR1 DFQATT, CDR2 SNEGSKA (reference sequence). This CDR3 reads CSGQTSGVQETQYL. DNA of the CDR3: TGCAGTGGACAGACTAGCGGGGTACAAGAGACCCAGTACTTA.

This clone was counted ten times or more. V is TRBV12-3 or TRBV12-4 and J is TRBJ1-4, with D uncertain. The CDR3 is made up of 12 amino acids. Trimming took 5 bases from V and 6 from J, leaving 7 bases between them. The DNA for the CDR3 is TGTGCCAGCAGTCCTGGTTATGAAAAACTGTTTTTT. Its translation: CASSPGYEKLFF.

The rearrangement links TRBV11-2 to TRBJ2-3; 10 nucleotides agree with TRBD1. There are 13 residues in the CDR3. The trim removed 10 bases at V and 4 bases at J, leaving 5 bases unmatched. Germline V CDR1 and CDR2: SGHAT, FQNNGV. The CDR3 region is CATKTGGSDTQYF. The CDR3 coding sequence is TGTGCCACCAAGACAGGGGGCTCAGATACGCAGTATTTT. The whole variable domain, remainder taken from reference TRBV11-2 and TRBJ2-3, is EAGVAQSPRYKIIEKRQSVAFWCNPISGHATLYWYQQILGQGPKLLIQFQNNGVVDDSQLPKDRFSAERLKGVDSTLKIQPAKLEDSAVYLCATKTGGSDTQYFGPGTRLTVL.